The clone carrying this T cell receptor beta chain has just one count. Noted treatment: roughly 20 received Ad26.COV2.S at low or high dose, single or two shots; about five received placebo; per-sample allocation not given. Sampling took place 63 days after the first vaccine or placebo injection. Wuhan-strain SARS-CoV-2 spike was expressed by the Ad26 vector that made up the vaccine. The data were obtained in a study of Ad26.COV2.S vaccination and SARS-CoV-2 variants. Study background: Donor participated within the Ad26.COV2.S arm of the COV1001 trial. Into the muscle, Ad26.COV2.S was dosed once or twice, 56 days apart.

Clones were sequenced by immunoSEQ multiplex PCR, and TCRdb holds only the in-frame ones, with some missing. The data show hundreds of thousands of clones, 90% seen once. Germline V gene data show CDR1 as SNHLY and CDR2 as FYNNEI. The CDR3 consists of 15 residues. The J segment lost 0 bases and the V segment lost 8 bases, leaving 10 bases of the junction unmatched. Specimen: peripheral blood, collected in a trial of Ad26.COV2.S vaccine versus placebo. The clonotype comes from a person between 18 and 60 years old who received the Ad26.COV2.S COVID-19 vaccine or a placebo. The chain carries TRBV2 and TRBJ2-7, with TRBD1 matching 7 bases. This CDR3 is CASPPTGTDSYEQYF. The DNA for the CDR3 is TGTGCCAGCCCGCCGACGGGGACAGACTCCTACGAGCAGTACTTC.